This T cell receptor (beta chain) stems from a study of long-term antiretroviral therapy in people with HIV. This clone was counted once. Its antigen is still unknown. CDR1 SGHDN and CDR2 FVKESK come from the germline V gene. V dropped 4 bases and J dropped 1 base, with 17 bases sitting between them. This CDR3 has 16 residues. Runs used v3.0 of the immunoSEQ assay and were done at survey level. Sequencing used immunoSEQ multiplex PCR; TCRdb keeps in-frame clones, though not all of them. The sample lists fewer than 30,000 clones, 95% occurring once. Study-wide findings and caveats: Blood in the study was drawn between the mid-2000s and the late 2010s, possibly under older ART regimens, which may be less effective than current ones. Clonal expansions arising prior to ART prevailed in the repertoire at every time point.

This TCR was sampled from a young man with HIV. The starting material was unsorted PBMCs, obtained 5.3 years after starting antiretroviral therapy. V usage is TRBV14 and J usage is TRBJ2-7; D assignment may be TRBD1 or TRBD2 (6 bases each). In DNA form, the CDR3 reads TGTGCCAGCAGCCCCGAGGGGGGCCTAGGGTCCTACGAGCAGTACTTC. Translating it yields CASSPEGGLGSYEQYF. Filled out from reference TRBV14 and TRBJ2-7, the complete variable domain reads EAGVTQFPSHSVIEKGQTVTLRCDPISGHDNLYWYRRVMGKEIKFLLHFVKESKQDESGMPNNRFLAERTGGTYSTLKVQPAELEDSGVYFCASSPEGGLGSYEQYFGPGTRLTVT.